Shown below are 8 T cell receptor beta chains from a single sample sequenced in a study of immune evolution from preneoplasia to lung adenocarcinoma (dated by TCRdb to about 2021). The library came from the immunoSEQ multiplex PCR assay. TCRdb's version of the immuneACCESS table is confined to in-frame rearrangements and falls short of the full clone set. An unresolved V gene accounts for under half of the shortfall where checked; the remainder is of unknown origin. This sample comprises 2,000 to 2,500 clones, around 80% of them detected only once. Of the sample, 5.4% falls within the top ten clones. The material sequenced was FFPE invasive lung adenocarcinoma tissue. Interpreted using the paper, the cell subset or site label stands for: frankly invasive lung adenocarcinoma (ADC). All receptors derive from a person aged 60-80 years with invasive lung adenocarcinoma.

This clone was recorded once. The chain links TRBV4-2 to TRBJ1-2, with 7 bases matching TRBD1. Trimming at V came to 3 bases and at J to 8 bases, leaving 12 bases not matched to a gene. The germline V gene has CDR1 LGHNA and CDR2 YNFKEQ. This CDR3 contains 15 residues. The CDR3 DNA reads TGTGCCAGCAGCCATGTCCAGGGGGTGGTGGTCGGCTACACCTTC. Its protein product is CASSHVQGVVVGYTF.

The genes are TRBV19 and TRBJ2-7; D may be TRBD2 (5 bases). Trimming removed 0 bases at V and 7 bases at J, with 16 bases between. Germline values: CDR1 LNHDA, CDR2 SQIVND (reference sequence). The CDR3 consists of 15 residues. CDR3 protein: CASSIDPVKGGEQYF. In DNA form, the CDR3 reads TGTGCCAGTAGTATAGATCCCGTAAAGGGCGGGGAGCAGTACTTC.

In regard to this clone: A read error may account for a junction end that differs from germline. J is TRBJ1-1 and V is TRBV2, with 8 bases fitting TRBD1. Germline CDR1 SNHLY, CDR2 FYNNEI. CDR3 length: 17 residues. The CDR3 DNA reads TGTGCCAGCAATGAAAGGAGCAGGGGGCTAGAGAACACTGAAGCTTTCTTT. This gives the protein CASNERSRGLENTEAFF.

The gene calls are TRBV5-4 and TRBJ2-7; possible D gene TRBD2, 6 bases. CDR1 is SGHNT and CDR2 is YYREEE in the germline V gene (reference sequence). Trimming removed 3 bases at V and 0 bases at J, with 13 bases between. The CDR3 runs to 15 residues. DNA of the CDR3: TGTGCCAGCAGCTACGGGACTGCTAGCTCCTACGAGCAGTACTTC. This encodes CASSYGTASSYEQYF.

The chain couples TRBV29-1 to TRBJ2-5; no clear D. Trimming took 6 bases from V and 2 from J, leaving 10 bases between them. Germline CDR1 SQVTM, CDR2 ANQGSEA. The CDR3 consists of 12 residues. CDR3 sequence reads: CSVGIGQETQYF. The CDR3 DNA sequence: TGCAGCGTGGGCATAGGGCAAGAGACCCAGTACTTC.

This clone came up once. This chain uses TRBV9 with TRBJ1-1, with D uncertain. Deletions cut 0 bases from V and 4 bases from J, with 10 bases between. CDR1 is SGDLS, CDR2 YYNGEE, per germline. The CDR3 spans 14 residues. CDR3 in amino acids: CASSVEPGVTEAFF. The DNA for the CDR3 is TGTGCCAGCAGCGTAGAGCCAGGTGTCACTGAAGCTTTCTTT. Looking up the rest from reference TRBV9 and TRBJ1-1 gives the full variable domain: DSGVTQTPKHLITATGQRVTLRCSPRSGDLSVYWYQQSLDQGLQFLIQYYNGEERAKGNILERFSAQQFPDLHSELNLSSLELGDSALYFCASSVEPGVTEAFFGQGTRLTVV.

DNA for the CDR3: TGTGCCAGCAGCTTAGCTGGGTATACGCAGTATTTT. This codes for CASSLAGYTQYF. This chain links TRBV7-9 with TRBJ2-3; D is undetermined. This CDR3 is 12 amino acids long. Germline lookup yields CDR1 SEHNR and CDR2 FQNEAQ (reference sequence). V was clipped by 0 bases and J by 7 bases, with 5 bases between them.

The chain recombines TRBV7-9 with TRBJ2-1; 13 positions agree with TRBD2. The CDR3 length is 16 residues. J gave up 6 bases and V 2 bases, and 4 bases lay outside the gene matches. Germline V gene sequence: CDR1 SEHNR, CDR2 FQNEAQ (reference sequence). CDR3 DNA: TGTGCCAGCAGCTTACCGGGACTAGCGGGATCCAATGAGCAGTTCTTC. It is translated as CASSLPGLAGSNEQFF.